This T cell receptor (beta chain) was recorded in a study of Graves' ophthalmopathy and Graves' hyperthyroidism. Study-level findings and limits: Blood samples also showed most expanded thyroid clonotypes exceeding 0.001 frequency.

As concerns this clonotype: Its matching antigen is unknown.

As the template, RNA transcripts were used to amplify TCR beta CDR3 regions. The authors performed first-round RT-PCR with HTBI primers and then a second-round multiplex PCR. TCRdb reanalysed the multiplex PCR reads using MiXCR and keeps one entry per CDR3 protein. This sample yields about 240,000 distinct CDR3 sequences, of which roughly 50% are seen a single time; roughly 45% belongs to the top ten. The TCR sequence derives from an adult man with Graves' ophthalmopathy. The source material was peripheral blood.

The CDR3 is CASSAGLAASGANVLTF. CDR3 nucleotides: TGCGCCAGCAGCGCTGGACTAGCGGCCTCTGGGGCCAACGTCCTGACTTTC. J is TRBJ2-6 and V is TRBV5-1; 10 nucleotides agree with TRBD2. The V gene end was trimmed by 4 bases and the J gene end by 0 bases; junction bases not matched to a gene: 4. The CDR3 consists of 17 residues. CDR1 and CDR2 (germline): SGHRS, YFSETQ.